This is a list of T cell receptor beta chains from one sample in a study of T cell repertoires in Merkel cell carcinoma. Only in-frame clones appear in the TCRdb table, and some are missing; sequencing was by immunoSEQ multiplex PCR. The sample has 15,000 or so clones; roughly 71% are singletons. Sequencing was carried out using tumor tissue. These receptors were obtained from an adult with Merkel cell carcinoma. The CDR3 runs from the conserved cysteine through the conserved F or W. The order of the fields is clone size, J gene, V gene, D gene, CDR3 protein, CDR3 DNA. The D gene is left open where the match is weak. The size entry is marked missing in some rows and otherwise reads once, few, many or a size class.

NA	TRBJ1-2	TRBV7-2	NA	CASSSGIGNYGYTF	TGTGCCAGCAGCTCAGGGATAGGGAACTATGGCTACACCTTC
NA	TRBJ2-1	TRBV6-5	NA	CASSIWGDWSNEQFF	TGTGCCAGCAGCATATGGGGGGACTGGAGCAATGAGCAGTTCTTC
NA	TRBJ1-1	TRBV4-3	NA	CASSQDRSGDSTEAFF	TGCGCCAGCAGCCAAGATAGGTCAGGGGATTCGACTGAAGCTTTCTTT
NA	TRBJ1-1	TRBV7-8	TRBD1	CASSQRTGRGDTEAFF	TGTGCCAGCAGCCAGAGGACAGGGAGGGGGGACACTGAAGCTTTCTTT
NA	TRBJ1-2	TRBV7-9	NA	CASSPPGAIAGYTF	TGTGCCAGCAGCCCCCCGGGAGCGATCGCGGGCTACACCTTC
NA	TRBJ2-3	TRBV5-1	NA	CASSLPSATDTQYF	TGCGCCAGCAGCTTGCCCTCTGCCACAGATACGCAGTATTTT
NA	TRBJ2-5	TRBV9	TRBD1	CASSTGVEETQYF	TGTGCCAGCTCGACAGGGGTCGAGGAGACCCAGTACTTC
NA	TRBJ2-1	TRBV24-1	TRBD2	CATSTGTSGWTSSYNEQFF	TGTGCCACCAGCACCGGGACTAGCGGGTGGACAAGCTCCTACAATGAGCAGTTCTTC
NA	TRBJ2-1	TRBV5-4	TRBD2	CASSPPLAGGYNEQFF	TGTGCCAGCAGCCCCCCTTTAGCGGGAGGATACAATGAGCAGTTCTTC
few	TRBJ1-5	TRBV18	NA	CASSRGANQPQHF	TGTGCCAGCTCGAGGGGCGCGAACCAGCCCCAGCATTTT
NA	TRBJ2-7	TRBV6-5	NA	CASSYSSGDGYEQYF	TGTGCCAGCAGTTACTCGAGTGGGGACGGCTACGAGCAGTACTTC
NA	TRBJ2-7	TRBV20-1	NA	CSASQTSEQYF	TGCAGTGCTAGTCAGACTTCCGAGCAGTACTTC
NA	TRBJ2-7	TRBV4-2	NA	CASSQVRGSSYEQYF	TGTGCCAGCAGCCAAGTGCGGGGATCCTCCTACGAGCAGTACTTC
once	TRBJ1-1	TRBV27	NA	CASSLRPAGRGMNTEAFF	TGTGCCAGCAGTTTAAGACCGGCAGGCCGGGGGATGAACACTGAAGCTTTCTTT
NA	TRBJ1-1	TRBV7-2	NA	CASSLGRGNTEAFF	TGTGCCAGCAGCTTAGGTCGGGGGAACACTGAAGCTTTCTTT
NA	TRBJ2-1	TRBV6-1	NA	CASSERDEQFF	TGTGCCAGCAGTGAAAGGGATGAGCAGTTCTTC
NA	TRBJ1-2	TRBV29-1	NA	CSVRDRANYGYTF	TGCAGCGTTAGGGACCGAGCTAACTATGGCTACACCTTC
NA	TRBJ2-1	TRBV7-9	NA	CASSLKGGSNEQFF	TGTGCCAGCAGCTTAAAGGGGGGGTCGAATGAGCAGTTCTTC
NA	TRBJ2-2	TRBV29-1	NA	CSVGGRRGNTGELFF	TGCAGCGTTGGGGGCAGGAGGGGGAACACCGGGGAGCTGTTTTTT
NA	TRBJ1-5	TRBV6-2/TRBV6-3	TRBD1	CASSFLTGGGNQPQHF	TGTGCCAGCAGTTTCCTCACAGGGGGAGGCAATCAGCCCCAGCATTTT
NA	TRBJ2-7	TRBV11-3	TRBD2	CASSLDKSGGARKTYEQYF	TGTGCCAGCAGCTTAGATAAGAGCGGGGGGGCCCGAAAGACCTACGAGCAGTACTTC
NA	TRBJ2-7	TRBV2	NA	CASRVYEQYF	TGTGCCAGCAGGGTCTACGAGCAGTACTTC
few	TRBJ2-7	TRBV6-2/TRBV6-3	TRBD2	CASSIGLAGSYEQYF	TGTGCCAGCAGTATAGGACTAGCGGGATCCTACGAGCAGTACTTC
once	TRBJ2-3	TRBV9	NA	CASSVVGMGTDTQYF	TGTGCCAGCAGCGTAGTCGGGATGGGCACAGATACGCAGTATTTT
few	TRBJ1-1	TRBV9	NA	CASSVDVLNTEAFF	TGTGCCAGCAGCGTCGACGTTCTGAACACTGAAGCTTTCTTT
NA	TRBJ1-3	TRBV6-1	NA	CASSELDGAWRNTIYF	TGTGCCAGCAGTGAATTAGACGGAGCATGGCGAAACACCATATATTTT
NA	TRBJ2-2	TRBV7-2	NA	CASRRVGDPGELFF	TGTGCCAGCAGGCGTGTGGGAGACCCCGGGGAGCTGTTTTTT